Sequencing of this T cell receptor beta chain was carried out in a study of OX40 agonist ivuxolimab in advanced cancers. On the study more broadly: Patients took ivuxolimab, an agonistic anti-OX40 (CD134) antibody. In three patients, partial responses were observed, one with hepatocellular carcinoma and two with cutaneous melanoma.

The repertoire was sequenced with immunoSEQ multiplex PCR; TCRdb's copy has only in-frame clones and lacks some. The table records approximately 98,000 clones, roughly four fifths of them present only once. Concerning this clone itself: Its antigen is not known.

The CDR3 length is 19 residues. Trimming removed 3 bases from V and 0 bases from J; junction bases left unmatched: 10. Germline V gene data show CDR1 as MGHRA and CDR2 as YSYEKL. Findings of the study overall: By week 6 at 0.1 to 3.0 mg/kg, blood CD4+ and CD8+ T cells had expanded clonally.

This chain connects TRBV4-1 to TRBJ2-2, with 10 nucleotides matching TRBD1. The clonotype comes from an adult with an advanced solid tumor such as melanoma, head and neck, liver or kidney cancer. Sample: CD4+ or CD8+ T cells sorted from blood, taken in a trial of the OX40 agonist ivuxolimab. For the CDR3, the DNA is TGCGCCAGCAGCCATTCCGGGACAGGGGAAGATCCGAACACCGGGGAGCTGTTTTTT. It encodes CASSHSGTGEDPNTGELFF.